This T cell receptor (beta chain) was found in a study of Graves' ophthalmopathy and Graves' hyperthyroidism (dated by TCRdb to about 2018). General notes on the study: Peripheral blood was collected at initial diagnosis, before any treatment. In roughly 6 hyperthyroidism patients, T-cell repertoires of thyroid tissue and blood were compared. In total, 135 blood samples were TCR-sequenced: some 40 ophthalmopathy, 80 or so hyperthyroidism and approximately 17 hyperthyroidism-to-ophthalmopathy patients. For independent validation, a separate cohort was made up of approximately 19 hyperthyroidism patients plus 17 patients who later progressed from hyperthyroidism to ophthalmopathy. The approximately 100 discovery patients were divided at random into training and test sets in a 7:3 ratio. After sampling, hyperthyroidism patients received methimazole starting at 30 mg daily, and ophthalmopathy patients received high-dose intravenous methylprednisolone. The study used signatures of the TCR beta repertoire to tell Graves' ophthalmopathy apart from Graves' hyperthyroidism and to predict which patients would progress to ophthalmopathy. To explore V-J signatures that distinguish ophthalmopathy from hyperthyroidism, a discovery set of 100 patients was enrolled, made up of 43 with ophthalmopathy and 55 to 65 with stable hyperthyroidism. What the research found in general, with its limitations: The 13-signature model separated ophthalmopathy from stable hyperthyroidism with 85% to 90% sensitivity and just under 84% specificity in cross-validation, and 80%/75% in the test set. In validation, the model predicted ophthalmopathy progression with more than 70% sensitivity and less than 80% specificity; around twelve predicted patients were CT-confirmed with GO in a median of approximately six months. Most expanded thyroid clonotypes with frequency above 0.001 were also detected in blood, suggesting blood repertoires may reflect the thyroid immune response. Sample size was not predetermined statistically, and investigators were not blinded to group allocation.

For repertoire sequencing, the TCR beta CDR3 regions were amplified from RNA transcripts. A first-round RT-PCR used HTBI primers with the Qiagen OneStep RT-PCR kit, followed by a second-round multiplex PCR, size selection and purification. Libraries were sequenced paired-end with 100 bp reads on an Illumina HiSeq2000. Per the original workflow: Reads were processed with SOAPnuke, discarding reads with adapters, uncalled bases, mean Phred below 15, or no exact constant-primer or identifier match. COPE v1.2.5 was used to merge the high-quality paired reads. Unique nucleotide sequences were defined as clonotypes and aligned to IMGT TRB V, D and J references using MiTCR v1.1. The analysis was limited to V-J combinations with a frequency above 0.0001, which together covered 99% to 99.2% of the repertoires. For each V-J combination, a TCR clonal expansion and chaos score was defined as F50 clonal expansion divided by the chaos observed in the TCRdist matrix. Features were reduced by Welch's t-statistics and random forest to roughly 14 V-J combinations, which fed a naive Bayes classifier. The Morisita-Horn index was used to measure how similar the thyroid and blood repertoires were. TCRdb applied fastp at Q25 and MiXCR to the public reads, then kept only in-frame beta chains. Identical CDR3 proteins give one entry, which carries the most common genes and DNA. TCRdb, not the original authors, processed these V and J calls. The sample table shows 680,000 or so distinct CDR3 sequences, and 22% are seen once. More than 5.5% of the sample belongs to the ten largest clones.

Notes on this clonotype: The antigen this receptor binds is unknown. Per-nucleotide qualities are absent, and no much larger clonotype sits a single base away.

Hyperthyroidism was considered stable if no progression to ophthalmopathy occurred within 18 months of follow-up. The hyperthyroidism patients were 18 to 65 years old and newly diagnosed, with a disease duration of less than 2 months. Patients with other autoimmune diseases, uncontrolled infections, pregnancy or lactation were excluded from the study. Diagnosis relied on clinical symptoms, serum thyroxine, TRAb, thyroid ultrasound and orbital computed tomography. PBMCs were isolated from about 10 ml of fresh peripheral blood by Ficoll-Paque density gradient centrifugation. Total RNA was extracted using Trizol reagent, and RNA quality was checked on an Agilent 2100 Bioanalyzer. V and J are truncated by 1 base and 6 bases respectively, leaving an intervening sequence of 14 bases. The CDR3 numbers 14 residues from cysteine through phenylalanine. Only the CDR3 part of the read is kept: 42 bases, read in frame from the first base. CDR1 and CDR2, looked up from the germline V gene (reference sequence), are SGHNT and YYREEE.

This receptor chain uses TRBV5-4 and TRBJ2-7; the D call is tentative, TRBD1 or TRBD2, as each matches 5 bases. The sequenced sample consisted of peripheral blood. The TCR sequence derives from a woman in her late teens or twenties with stable Graves' hyperthyroidism. Some clones in this sample may be carry-over from other donors' samples. Donor details come from another sample of the same person, matched by shared clones. The CDR3 protein: CASSLTTGGLEQYF. The DNA is as follows: TGTGCCAGCAGCTTGACAACAGGCGGGCTCGAGCAGTACTTC. Beyond the CDR3, the reference TRBV5-4 and TRBJ2-7 genes provide the residues; the full variable domain reads: ETGVTQSPTHLIKTRGQQVTLRCSSQSGHNTVSWYQQALGQGPQFIFQYYREEENGRGNFPPRFSGLQFPNYSSELNVNALELDDSALYLCASSLTTGGLEQYFGPGTRLTVT.